This T cell receptor beta chain derives from a study of OX40 agonist ivuxolimab in advanced cancers. At the level of the whole study: The costimulatory receptor OX40 (CD134) was targeted by ivuxolimab, a fully human IgG2 agonistic monoclonal antibody. Intravenous ivuxolimab was administered to patients every 2 weeks at six dose levels: 0.01, 0.1, 0.3, 1.5, 3 and 10 mg/kg. Of the roughly 52 patients in dose escalation, approximately 20 had hepatocellular carcinoma, roughly 15 had melanoma, 9 had renal cell carcinoma and 9 had head and neck cancer. The dose-escalation cohort was roughly 83% male with a mean age of around 62 years, ranging from roughly 20 to 80. Prior anti-PD-1, anti-PD-L1 or anti-CTLA-4 therapy was permitted, and 40% of dose-escalation patients had received checkpoint inhibitors. Partial responses were achieved by three dose-escalation patients, of whom one had hepatocellular carcinoma and two had cutaneous melanoma. Peripheral TCRbeta sequencing aimed to test whether ivuxolimab altered TCR sequence diversity and caused clonal T-cell expansion. The paper describes the monotherapy dose-escalation part (N ≈ 51 patients) of the phase I trial of ivuxolimab.

The trial excluded patients who had a history of autoimmune disease or who were on systemic immunosuppression. Peripheral blood for TCR sequencing was drawn from every dose cohort at baseline, at cycle 4 day 1 and at cycle 7 day 1. The samples were taken from a phase I, first-in-human, multicenter, open-label dose-escalation trial of ivuxolimab. Adults with locally advanced or metastatic head and neck squamous cell, hepatocellular, melanoma or renal cell carcinoma were enrolled in the trial. Before TCR sequencing, CD4+ T cells and CD8+ T cells were sorted from peripheral blood as separate populations. What the study reported, not specific to this receptor: At doses of 0.1 to 3.0 mg/kg, clonal expansion of both CD4+ and CD8+ blood T cells was observed from baseline to week 6. In the 0.1-3.0 mg/kg groups, partial responders had among the lowest normalized peripheral clonal expansion, particularly in CD8+ T cells. Antigen specificity was not determined for the clonally expanded peripheral T cells. Low levels of normalized T-cell clonal expansion were also seen in some patients who did not respond. After ivuxolimab, expanded clones were on average more numerous among CD8+ T cells than among CD4+ T cells.

The CDR3 sequence holds 15 residues, the cysteine and phenylalanine included. Only the CDR3 region is kept as DNA, spanning 45 bases read in frame from base 1. At the junction V is shortened by 3 bases and J by 7 bases, with 16 bases in between. Taken from the germline V gene (reference sequence), the CDR1 and CDR2 loops are LNHNV and YYDKDF. A word on this clone: What this receptor recognizes is not known. Base qualities are not provided; no much larger clone lies one nucleotide away.

To sequence the TCRbeta CDR3 region, genomic DNA was isolated from the sorted cells. TCRbeta CDR3 regions were sequenced using the immunoSEQ Assay. The table comes from immuneACCESS by way of TCRdb, which keeps in-frame sequences with V and J called. Part of the clones is missing from these tables; in studies checked, under half for an unresolved V gene and the rest for unknown reasons. The sample contains about 150,000 clones, under 95% of them found a single time. The ten largest clones represent under 0.4% of the sample. This sample comprised CD4+ or CD8+ T cells sorted from blood, obtained in a trial of the OX40 agonist ivuxolimab. The sequence is built from TRBV15 and TRBJ2-1; the D segment could be TRBD1, given 6 matching bases. The receptor's source is an adult with an advanced solid tumor such as melanoma, head and neck, liver or kidney cancer. The CDR3 protein sequence reads: CATSSPGELWNEQFF. The DNA sequence follows: TGTGCCACCAGCAGCCCAGGGGAGCTGTGGAATGAGCAGTTCTTC.